These T cell receptor beta chains were read from a single sample in a study of blood T cells in healthy people across ages. TCRdb fed the 5' RACE reads into MiXCR, producing one record per CDR3 protein. The sample records more than 900,000 distinct CDR3 sequences, around 25% being singletons. These same data were also listed under a study on T cells of mothers and their children.

The sequenced sample was blood. These receptor sequences come from a girl aged 2-10 years in good health. Both conserved end residues are part of each CDR3. The order of the fields is J gene, clone size, V gene, D gene, CDR3 protein, CDR3 DNA. The D gene is left open where the match is weak. Some rows have no size entry. The others give once, few or many, or a class for an expanded clone.

>TRBJ2-1|few|TRBV5-1|-
CASSFEAKSNEQFF
TGCGCCAGCAGCTTTGAAGCTAAGAGCAATGAGCAGTTCTTC
>TRBJ2-2|few|TRBV20-1|-
CSARPGSGGGELFF
TGCAGTGCTAGGCCAGGATCAGGAGGCGGGGAGCTGTTTTTT
>TRBJ2-5|few|TRBV5-5|-
CASSLEGDIETQYF
TGTGCCAGCAGCTTAGAGGGTGATATCGAGACCCAGTACTTC
>TRBJ2-5|few|TRBV12-3/TRBV12-4|TRBD1
CASSSTGQGLRETQYF
TGTGCCAGCAGTTCAACGGGACAGGGTCTGAGAGAGACCCAGTACTTC
>TRBJ1-5|-|TRBV6-1|TRBD1
CASSDGQGGTDNQPQHF
TGTGCCAGCAGTGATGGACAGGGAGGGACAGACAATCAGCCCCAGCATTTT
>TRBJ2-1|-|TRBV29-1|-
CSVAAGQTPYNEQFF
TGCAGCGTTGCGGCAGGTCAAACCCCCTACAATGAGCAGTTCTTC
>TRBJ1-2|once|TRBV7-3|-
CASSAGPGDGYTF
TGTGCCAGCAGCGCGGGGCCGGGGGATGGCTACACCTTC
>TRBJ2-1|-|TRBV3-1|TRBD2
CASSHRPTSGSDNEQFF
TGTGCCAGCAGCCACAGGCCCACTAGCGGGAGTGACAATGAGCAGTTCTTC
>TRBJ2-2|-|TRBV4-3|-
CASSQDSGTWGELFF
TGCGCCAGCAGCCAAGATTCCGGGACTTGGGGGGAGCTGTTTTTT
>TRBJ2-3|-|TRBV11-3|TRBD2
CASSWGEGGTDTQYF
TGTGCCAGCAGCTGGGGGGAGGGCGGCACAGATACGCAGTATTTT
>TRBJ2-4|few|TRBV25-1|TRBD2
CASSVGGIAKNIQYF
TGTGCCAGCAGCGTGGGAGGGATAGCCAAAAACATTCAGTACTTC
>TRBJ1-2|few|TRBV12-3/TRBV12-4|TRBD1
CASTLRGTGYGYTF
TGTGCCAGCACCCTCCGGGGGACAGGCTATGGCTACACCTTC
>TRBJ2-1|-|TRBV6-6|TRBD2
CASISLAGDGADEQFF
TGTGCCAGCATTTCACTAGCGGGAGACGGGGCAGATGAGCAGTTCTTC
>TRBJ1-1|-|TRBV12-3/TRBV12-4|TRBD1
CASSQQGISPEAFF
TGTGCCAGCAGCCAACAGGGGATTAGTCCTGAAGCTTTCTTT
>TRBJ2-1|-|TRBV3-1|TRBD2
CASSANQLAGAINEQFF
TGTGCCAGCAGCGCCAACCAACTAGCGGGAGCCATCAATGAGCAGTTCTTC
>TRBJ2-7|many|TRBV6-2/TRBV6-3|-
CASAGGYEQYF
TGTGCCAGCGCTGGGGGCTACGAGCAGTACTTC
>TRBJ2-5|few|TRBV7-2|TRBD2
CASRGTSGGGTQYF
TGTGCCAGCAGGGGGACTAGCGGGGGGGGGACCCAGTACTTC
>TRBJ2-1|-|TRBV29-1|-
CSVDSSGEQFF
TGCAGCGTTGACAGTTCCGGTGAGCAGTTCTTC
>TRBJ1-4|-|TRBV3-1|-
CASSDQVEGSNEKLFF
TGTGCCAGCAGCGACCAAGTCGAAGGGTCCAATGAAAAACTGTTTTTT
>TRBJ2-3|few|TRBV2|TRBD2
CASKVAGGPVDTQYF
TGTGCCAGCAAAGTGGCGGGGGGGCCTGTAGATACGCAGTATTTT